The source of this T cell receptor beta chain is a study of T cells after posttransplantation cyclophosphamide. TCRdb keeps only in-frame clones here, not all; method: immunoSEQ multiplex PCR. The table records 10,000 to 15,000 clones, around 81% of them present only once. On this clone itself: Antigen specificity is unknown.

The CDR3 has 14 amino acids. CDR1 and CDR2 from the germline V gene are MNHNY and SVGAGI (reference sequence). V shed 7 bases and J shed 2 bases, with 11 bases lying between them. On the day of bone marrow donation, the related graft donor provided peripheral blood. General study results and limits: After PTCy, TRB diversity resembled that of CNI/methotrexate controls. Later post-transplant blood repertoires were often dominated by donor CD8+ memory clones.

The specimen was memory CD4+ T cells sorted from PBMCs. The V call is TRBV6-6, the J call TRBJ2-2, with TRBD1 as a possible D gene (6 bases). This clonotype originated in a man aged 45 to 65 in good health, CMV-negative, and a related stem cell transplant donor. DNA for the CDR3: TGTGCCAGCACCGGACAGCTAAACACCGGGGAGCTGTTTTTT. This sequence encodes CASTGQLNTGELFF.